These 31 T cell receptor beta chains were all obtained from the same sample, sequenced in a study of blood T cell repertoires in COVID-19. Data came from immunoSEQ multiplex PCR; TCRdb stores just in-frame clones and leaves some out. The sample has 90,000 to 120,000 clones; around four fifths are singletons. Sequenced input: peripheral blood. The receptor source for this set is a woman aged 65 to 85 with acute or convalescent COVID-19.

This clone was seen a single time. V is TRBV6-1 and J is TRBJ2-7, with 13 nucleotides matching TRBD2. V was pared by 0 bases and J by 3 bases, with 2 bases of the junction left unmatched. CDR1 is MNHNS and CDR2 is SASEGT in the germline V gene. The CDR3 has 16 residues. CDR3 residues: CASSEARTSGGYEQYF. The DNA of the CDR3 is TGTGCCAGCAGTGAAGCCAGGACTAGCGGGGGCTACGAGCAGTACTTC.

V usage is TRBV5-4 and J usage is TRBJ1-4; possible D gene TRBD1, 5 bases. The V and J ends lost 4 bases and 1 base respectively, with 8 bases between them. The germline CDR1 and CDR2 sequences are SGHNT and YYREEE (reference sequence). The CDR3 is 14 amino acids. CDR3 amino acids: CASSRGGTNEKLFF. Here the CDR3 DNA reads TGTGCCAGCAGCCGGGGGGGAACTAATGAAAAACTGTTTTTT.

The gene calls are TRBV5-1 and TRBJ2-7; 11 bases map to TRBD2. Germline V lookup: CDR1 SGHRS, CDR2 YFSETQ. The trim removed 1 base at V and 3 bases at J, leaving 9 bases unmatched. The CDR3 sequence is 17 residues long. CDR3 nucleotide sequence: TGCGCCAGCAGCTTGATCCTAGCGGGAGGCCCGGGCTACGAGCAGTACTTC. Translating gives CASSLILAGGPGYEQYF.

The chain carries TRBV18 and TRBJ2-7; TRBD1 is a possible D gene (5 bases). The germline V gene has CDR1 KGHSH and CDR2 LQKENI. The CDR3 is made up of 13 amino acids. V was trimmed by 3 bases and J by 3 bases, leaving 9 bases between them. The CDR3 DNA sequence: TGTGCCAGCTCACCGGGGCAGTACTACGAGCAGTACTTC. Encoded protein: CASSPGQYYEQYF.

The chain combines TRBV6-5 with TRBJ2-1; D is uncertain. V dropped 0 bases and J dropped 11 bases, with 14 bases sitting between them. Germline V gene data show CDR1 as MNHEY and CDR2 as SVGAGI. This CDR3 comprises 14 residues. CDR3 sequence (DNA): TGTGCCAGCAGTTACTCGATGCGCCTAGACCAGCAGTTCTTC. Translated, it gives CASSYSMRLDQQFF.

The V and J genes are TRBV11-3 and TRBJ2-7; 9 bases are shared with TRBD1. This CDR3 region has 13 residues. Germline values: CDR1 SGHNT, CDR2 YENEEA. The CDR3 nucleotides read TGTGCCAGCAGCTTCAGGGCCCTGACAGGGGGTGTCGTC. It yields the protein CASSFRALTGGVV.

The chain joins TRBV7-9 to TRBJ2-3, with TRBD2 matching 10 bases. The V gene's germline CDR1 is SEHNR and CDR2 FQNEAQ (reference sequence). V lost 0 bases, J lost 0 bases, and 6 bases stayed unmatched. CDR3 length: 18 amino acids. The CDR3 here is CASSLASTSGTSTDTQYF. The CDR3 nucleotides read TGTGCCAGCAGCTTAGCCTCAACTAGCGGGACTAGCACAGATACGCAGTATTTT. Full variable domain (missing parts from reference TRBV7-9 and TRBJ2-3): DTGVSQNPRHKITKRGQNVTFRCDPISEHNRLYWYRQTLGQGPEFLTYFQNEAQLEKSRLLSDRFSAERPKGSFSTLEIQRTEQGDSAMYLCASSLASTSGTSTDTQYFGPGTRLTVL.

The rearrangement links TRBV6-2 or TRBV6-3 to TRBJ2-7; perhaps TRBD2 as D (5 bases). In germline, CDR1 is MNHEY, CDR2 SVGEGT. The CDR3 runs 12 residues. Trimming took off 3 bases at V and 6 bases at J, with 9 bases between the two ends. As DNA, the CDR3 is TGTGCCAGCAGTTATCCCCGGGGCGAGCAGTACGTC. Translated, it gives CASSYPRGEQYV.

The chain carries TRBV29-1 and TRBJ1-1; 9 nucleotides line up with TRBD1. The V and J ends lost 7 bases and 5 bases, in that order; junction bases with no gene match: 5. Germline-derived CDR1 and CDR2 are SQVTM and ANQGSEA. There are 12 residues in the CDR3. The CDR3 DNA is TGCAGCGCGGGACAGGGAGGGACTGAAGCTTTCTTT. Translating gives CSAGQGGTEAFF.

J is TRBJ1-3 and V is TRBV7-9; the D gene is possibly TRBD1 (6 bases). The germline gives CDR1 SEHNR, CDR2 FQNEAQ (reference sequence). The CDR3 is 13 amino acids. Deletions cut 5 bases from V and 8 bases from J, with 13 bases between. The DNA of the CDR3 is TGTGCCAGCAGCAACAGGGACGGGTACACCATATATTTT. It is translated as CASSNRDGYTIYF.

J is TRBJ1-5 and V is TRBV30; TRBD1 matches 7 bases. The CDR3 is 14 amino acids. Germline V gene sequence: CDR1 GTSNPN, CDR2 SVGIG (reference sequence). V was clipped by 2 bases and J by 6 bases; unmatched bases: 7. As DNA, the CDR3 is TGTGCCTGGAGTTCGACAGGGTCACGTCAGCCCCAGCATTTT. This translates into CAWSSTGSRQPQHF.

This chain connects TRBV4-2 to TRBJ1-1, with TRBD1 as a possible D gene (6 bases). Germline V gives CDR1 LGHNA, CDR2 YNFKEQ. V gave up 0 bases and J gave up 3 bases, with 14 bases separating them. The CDR3 spans 16 residues. The DNA for the CDR3 is TGTGCCAGCAGCCAAGATGAGGCTGGGGGCTACACTGAAGCTTTCTTT. Its translation is CASSQDEAGGYTEAFF.

This clone was recorded once. CDR3 bases: TGTGCCAGCAGCACAAATTTCGGAGTCACTGAAGCTTTCTTT. Amino acids: CASSTNFGVTEAFF. The J gene is TRBJ1-1, the V gene TRBV6-5; D remains ambiguous. Germline V CDR1 and CDR2: MNHEY, SVGAGI. The CDR3 has 14 residues. V was shortened by 6 bases and J by 4 bases, with 15 bases between the two germline ends.

In this sample, this clone turned up once. The genes are TRBV29-1 and TRBJ1-1; TRBD1 matches 7 bases. V lost 6 bases, J lost 10 bases, and 14 bases stayed unmatched. CDR3 length: 13 residues. CDR1 SQVTM and CDR2 ANQGSEA come from the germline V gene. CDR3 sequence: CSVQGDSGIGAFF. In DNA, the CDR3 is TGCAGCGTCCAAGGGGACAGTGGTATAGGAGCTTTCTTT.

This chain joins TRBV12-3 or TRBV12-4 and TRBJ1-2; D gene uncertain. Trimming took off 5 bases at V and 5 bases at J, with 3 bases between the two ends. The CDR3 covers 10 residues. For the CDR3, the DNA is TGTGCCAGCAGTCGTTATGGCTACACCTTC. It translates to CASSRYGYTF.

The chain is built from TRBV3-1 (or the pseudogene TRBV3-2) and TRBJ2-3; 10 nucleotides align to TRBD2. The CDR3 runs to 17 residues. The V gene end was trimmed by 0 bases and the J gene end by 3 bases; junction bases not matched to a gene: 6. Germline loops: CDR1 LGHDT, CDR2 YNNKEL (reference sequence). CDR3 coding DNA: TGTGCCAGCAGCCAAGATTCTAGCGGGAGTTTTACAGATACGCAGTATTTT. Amino acids: CASSQDSSGSFTDTQYF.

The J gene is TRBJ1-2, the V gene TRBV19; TRBD1 agrees at 7 bases. The V gene's germline CDR1 is LNHDA and CDR2 SQIVND (reference sequence). The CDR3 runs to 12 residues. V shed 7 bases and J 8 bases; nucleotides not matched to a gene: 7. The chain's CDR3 is CASTDRAKGYTF. Here the CDR3 DNA reads TGTGCCAGTACCGACAGGGCAAAGGGCTACACCTTC.

This chain connects TRBV9 to TRBJ2-3; TRBD2 matches at 7 bases. Germline V gene sequence: CDR1 SGDLS, CDR2 YYNGEE. The CDR3 extends over 15 amino acids. V was clipped by 3 bases and J by 2 bases; unmatched bases: 6. The CDR3 region is CASSGPTSFTDTQYF. The CDR3 DNA is TGTGCCAGCAGCGGACCGACTAGCTTCACAGATACGCAGTATTTT.

This rearrangement joins TRBV4-2 to TRBJ1-3, with D maybe TRBD1 (6 bases). Deletions cut 0 bases from V and 1 base from J, with 10 bases between. CDR3 length equals 16 residues. CDR1 LGHNA and CDR2 YNFKEQ come from the germline V gene. Written as DNA, the CDR3 is TGTGCCAGCAGCCAAGATGCGGGGGCGTCTGGAAACACCATATATTTT. It translates to CASSQDAGASGNTIYF.

The gene calls are TRBV19 and TRBJ2-1; a possible D gene is TRBD2 (5 bases). The germline V gene has CDR1 LNHDA and CDR2 SQIVND (reference sequence). V was clipped by 4 bases and J by 9 bases, with 13 bases between them. The CDR3 is made up of 13 amino acids. CDR3 loop: CASSTLAGSEQFF. The DNA of the CDR3 is TGTGCCAGTAGTACGCTAGCCGGCAGTGAGCAGTTCTTC.

This chain connects TRBV3-1 (or the pseudogene TRBV3-2) to TRBJ2-3; D may be TRBD1 (5 bases). The CDR3 length is 13 residues. CDR1 is LGHDT and CDR2 is YNNKEL in the germline V gene (reference sequence). V gave up 8 bases and J gave up 0 bases, with 9 bases separating them. The chain's CDR3 is CASSGPSTDTQYF. CDR3 DNA: TGTGCCAGCTCAGGGCCTAGCACAGATACGCAGTATTTT.

This chain joins TRBV5-4 and TRBJ1-1, with 9 bases fitting TRBD1. The germline gives CDR1 SGHNT, CDR2 YYREEE (reference sequence). J was trimmed by 4 bases and V by 5 bases; bases with no gene match: 9. The CDR3 length is 15 residues. CDR3 region: CASRQDRGKSTEAFF. CDR3 DNA sequence: TGTGCCAGCAGGCAGGACAGGGGAAAGAGCACTGAAGCTTTCTTT.

This rearrangement joins TRBV7-9 to TRBJ1-2; D is perhaps TRBD1 (6 bases). CDR3 size: 14 residues. Per the germline V gene, CDR1 is SEHNR and CDR2 is FQNEAQ (reference sequence). Trimming removed 1 base at V and 7 bases at J, with 13 bases between. The CDR3 DNA reads as TGTGCCAGCAGCTTAGAGGGGGTCGCGGCTGGCTACACCTTC. Translating gives CASSLEGVAAGYTF.

The chain is built from TRBV18 and TRBJ1-3; D is unresolved. This CDR3 is built from 17 residues. CDR1 is KGHSH and CDR2 is LQKENI in the germline V gene. V was clipped by 1 base and J by 0 bases, with 13 bases between them. The CDR3 nucleotides are TGTGCCAGCTCACCACGAGGAAAAGAAAGCTCTGGAAACACCATATATTTT. Its protein product is CASSPRGKESSGNTIYF.

The chain employs TRBV6-5 and TRBJ1-2; weak D call: TRBD1 (6 bases). V was shortened by 10 bases and J by 8 bases, with 20 bases between the two germline ends. Germline CDR1 is MNHEY and CDR2 is SVGAGI. This CDR3 spans 13 amino acids. CDR3: CAIGTGGGGGYTF. The CDR3 DNA sequence: TGTGCCATAGGAACGGGGGGCGGCGGAGGCTACACCTTC.

On this clone itself: The sample has other DNA sequences that encode this CDR3 too. The V and J genes are TRBV15 and TRBJ1-5; TRBD1 is a possible D gene (5 bases). Trimming shortened V by 1 base and J by 1 base, and 5 bases separated the two germline ends. Per the germline V gene, CDR1 is LNHNV and CDR2 is YYDKDF (reference sequence). There are 14 residues in the CDR3. The chain's CDR3 is CATSRGGSNQPQHF. The CDR3 nucleotides are TGTGCCACCAGCAGAGGGGGCAGCAATCAGCCCCAGCATTTT.

The rearrangement uses TRBV28 and TRBJ2-6, with D possibly matching TRBD2 (5 bases). The length of the CDR3 is 16 residues. Germline CDR1 is MDHEN and CDR2 is SYDVKM. Trimming took off 6 bases at V and 1 base at J, with 13 bases between the two ends. The CDR3 DNA sequence: TGTGCCAGCAGCCCAGTGGAGGTATCTGGGGCCAACGTCCTGACTTTC. Its translation: CASSPVEVSGANVLTF. Full variable domain (outside the CDR3, taken from reference TRBV28 and TRBJ2-6): DVKVTQSSRYLVKRTGEKVFLECVQDMDHENMFWYRQDPGLGLRLIYFSYDVKMKEKGDIPEGYSVSREKKERFSLILESASTNQTSMYLCASSPVEVSGANVLTFGAGSRLTVL.

A note on this clone: One junction end disagrees with the germline gene, perhaps due to a read error. The gene calls are TRBV5-1 and TRBJ2-2, with a tentative D call TRBD1 (5 bases). Germline CDR1 and CDR2: SGHRS and YFSETQ. There are 17 residues in the CDR3. The CDR3 nucleotides read TGCGCCAGCAGCTTGTCGCTAGGACAAGGGAACAACGGGGAGCTGTTTTTT. Protein product: CASSLSLGQGNNGELFF.

V and J are TRBV5-6 and TRBJ1-2; D is perhaps TRBD1 (5 bases). The CDR3 loop spans 14 amino acids. CDR1 and CDR2 (germline): SGHDT, YYEEEE. Trimming left V 2 bases short and J 2 bases short, with 10 bases between. The CDR3 loop reads CASSFTGMNYGYTF. Here the CDR3 DNA reads TGTGCCAGCAGCTTCACAGGAATGAACTATGGCTACACCTTC.

The J gene is TRBJ2-3, the V gene TRBV2, with 8 bases fitting TRBD2. The CDR3 covers 15 residues. Germline trimming cut 4 bases from V and 5 bases from J; bases unmatched to any gene: 8. CDR1 and CDR2 from the germline V gene are SNHLY and FYNNEI. The CDR3 bases are TGTGCCAGCAGTGGATTTGCGGGAGGAGAAGATACGCAGTATTTT. Encoded protein: CASSGFAGGEDTQYF. Full variable domain (missing parts from reference TRBV2 and TRBJ2-3): EPEVTQTPSHQVTQMGQEVILRCVPISNHLYFYWYRQILGQKVEFLVSFYNNEISEKSEIFDDQFSVERPDGSNFTLKIRSTKLEDSAMYFCASSGFAGGEDTQYFGPGTRLTVL.

The rearrangement joins TRBV7-3 to TRBJ2-3, with TRBD1 matching 7 bases. The CDR3 is made up of 15 amino acids. CDR1 SGHTA and CDR2 FQGTGA come from the germline V gene. Trimming at V came to 1 base and at J to 0 bases, leaving 1 base not matched to a gene. CDR3 in DNA: TGTGCCAGCAGCTTAATGGGACAGAGCACAGATACGCAGTATTTT. It codes for CASSLMGQSTDTQYF.